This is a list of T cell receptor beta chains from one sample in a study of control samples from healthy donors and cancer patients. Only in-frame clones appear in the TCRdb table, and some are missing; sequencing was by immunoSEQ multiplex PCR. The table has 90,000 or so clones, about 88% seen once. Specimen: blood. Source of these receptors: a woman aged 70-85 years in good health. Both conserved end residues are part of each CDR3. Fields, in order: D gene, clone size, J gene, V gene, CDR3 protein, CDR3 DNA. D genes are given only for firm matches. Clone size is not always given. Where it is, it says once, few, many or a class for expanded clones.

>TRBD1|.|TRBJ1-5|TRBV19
CASTGTGGQPQHF
TGTGCCAGTACCGGGACAGGGGGGCAGCCCCAGCATTTT
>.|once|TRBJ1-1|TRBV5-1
CASSLAGGLNTEAFF
TGCGCCAGCAGCTTGGCCGGGGGGCTTAACACTGAAGCTTTCTTT
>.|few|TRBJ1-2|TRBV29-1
CSVETGEWNYGYTF
TGCAGCGTTGAGACGGGGGAGTGGAACTATGGCTACACCTTC
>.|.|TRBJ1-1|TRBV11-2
CASSLAGNIGEAFF
TGTGCCAGCAGCTTGGCAGGGAATATCGGTGAAGCTTTCTTT
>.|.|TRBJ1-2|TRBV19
CASRREGGYTF
TGTGCCAGTAGACGGGAGGGCGGCTACACCTTC
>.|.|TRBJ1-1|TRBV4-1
CASSQDQRSNTEAFF
TGCGCCAGCAGCCAAGACCAAAGGTCGAACACTGAAGCTTTCTTT
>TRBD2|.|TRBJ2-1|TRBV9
CASSVGGGGSTYNEQFF
TGTGCCAGCAGCGTAGGTGGCGGCGGGAGTACCTACAATGAGCAGTTCTTC
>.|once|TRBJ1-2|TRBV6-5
CASSYSNSYGYTF
TGTGCCAGCAGTTACTCGAACAGCTATGGCTACACCTTC
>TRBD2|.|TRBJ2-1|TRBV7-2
CASSLASGSSYNEQFF
TGTGCCAGCAGCTTAGCTAGCGGGAGCTCCTACAATGAGCAGTTCTTC
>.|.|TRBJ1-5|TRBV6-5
CASSYSGGGNQPQHF
TGTGCCAGCAGTTACTCCGGGGGGGGCAATCAGCCCCAGCATTTT
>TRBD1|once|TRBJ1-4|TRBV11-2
CASSLDLRDRGEKLFF
TGTGCCAGCAGCTTAGACCTCCGGGACAGGGGTGAAAAACTGTTTTTT
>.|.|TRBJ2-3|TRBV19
CASSIALPGSDTQYF
TGTGCCAGTAGTATAGCCCTGCCGGGATCGGATACGCAGTATTTT
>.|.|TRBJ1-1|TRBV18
CASSSRQNTEAFF
TGTGCCAGCTCATCCCGACAGAACACTGAAGCTTTCTTT
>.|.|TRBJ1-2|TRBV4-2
CASSQVFPGDRYGYTF
TGTGCCAGCAGCCAAGTGTTTCCAGGAGACAGATATGGCTACACCTTC
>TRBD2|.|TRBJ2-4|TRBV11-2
CASSFTSGRAKNIQYF
TGTGCCAGCAGCTTCACTAGCGGGAGAGCCAAAAACATTCAGTACTTC
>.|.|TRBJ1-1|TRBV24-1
CATSDSTGMWAFF
TGTGCCACCAGTGATTCCACAGGGATGTGGGCTTTCTTT
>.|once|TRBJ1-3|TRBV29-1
CSVDGSSGNTIYF
TGCAGCGTCGACGGGAGCTCTGGAAACACCATATATTTT
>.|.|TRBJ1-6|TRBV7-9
CASSFGDINSPLHF
TGTGCCAGCAGCTTTGGGGACATTAATTCACCCCTCCACTTT
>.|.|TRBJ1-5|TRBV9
CASSSVDSSNQPQHF
TGTGCCAGCAGCTCCGTGGACAGTAGCAATCAGCCCCAGCATTTT
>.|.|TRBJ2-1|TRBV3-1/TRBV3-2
CASSQGAGKYNEQFF
TGTGCCAGCAGCCAAGGGGCAGGGAAATACAATGAGCAGTTCTTC
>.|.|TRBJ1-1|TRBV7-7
CASSLTVNTEAFF
TGTGCTAGCAGCCTGACAGTTAACACTGAAGCTTTCTTT
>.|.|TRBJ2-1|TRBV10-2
CASSGTSSYNEQFF
TGCGCCAGCAGCGGAACCTCCTCCTACAATGAGCAGTTCTTC
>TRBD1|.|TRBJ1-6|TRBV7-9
CASRSTGEGNSPLHF
TGTGCCAGCAGAAGCACAGGGGAGGGGAATTCACCCCTCCACTTT
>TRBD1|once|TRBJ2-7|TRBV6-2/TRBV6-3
CASSPPGQGARGYEQYF
TGTGCCAGCAGCCCTCCGGGACAGGGGGCGCGGGGCTACGAGCAGTACTTC
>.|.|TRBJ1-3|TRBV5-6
CASSFNSVRVIYF
TGTGCCAGCAGCTTTAACTCGGTCAGGGTAATATATTTT
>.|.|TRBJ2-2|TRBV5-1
CASSLEGTTNTGELFF
TGCGCCAGCAGCTTGGAAGGGACAACGAACACCGGGGAGCTGTTTTTT
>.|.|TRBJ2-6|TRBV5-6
CASSLAGTGANVLTF
TGTGCCAGCAGCTTGGCAGGGACTGGGGCCAACGTCCTGACTTTC
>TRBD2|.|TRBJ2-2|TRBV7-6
CASSSLGGPSGELFF
TGTGCCAGCAGCTCTTTGGGAGGGCCCTCCGGGGAGCTGTTTTTT
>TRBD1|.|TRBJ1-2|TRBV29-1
CSVEGQGAGYGYTF
TGCAGCGTTGAAGGCCAGGGGGCGGGCTATGGCTACACCTTC
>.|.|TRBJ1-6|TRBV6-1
CASSEGDRRSYNSPLHF
TGTGCCAGCAGTGAAGGCGACAGACGCTCCTATAATTCACCCCTCCACTTT
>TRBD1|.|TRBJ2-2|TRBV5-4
CASSRGTGVTGELFF
TGTGCCAGCAGCCGGGGGACAGGGGTCACCGGGGAGCTGTTTTTT